The rows below give T cell receptor beta chains drawn from one sample of a study of PD-L1 blockade in urothelial cancer. Only in-frame clones appear in the TCRdb table, and some are missing; sequencing was by immunoSEQ multiplex PCR. The sample has around 100,000 clones, around 82% seen once. This specimen was PBMCs, taken around atezolizumab (anti-PD-L1) treatment. The receptor set was obtained from a man aged 50 or older with urothelial cancer. Each CDR3 is given with its conserved first and last residue. A D gene is named only where the DNA matches it firmly. A row's size may be missing; if present it is once, few, many or a size class.

>-|13|TRBJ1-1|TRBV6-1|-
CASSGDPNTEAFF
TGTGCCAGCAGTGGAGATCCCAACACTGAAGCTTTCTTT
>-|16|TRBJ2-1|TRBV28|TRBD2
CASSDLGLATYNEQFF
TGTGCCAGCAGCGACCTCGGACTAGCAACCTACAATGAGCAGTTCTTC
>-|16|TRBJ2-5|TRBV2|TRBD2
CASSAIGTSGRETQYF
TGTGCCAGCAGTGCTATAGGGACTAGCGGGAGGGAGACCCAGTACTTC
>-|18|TRBJ2-2|TRBV18|TRBD2
CASSPVYGSGSNTGELFF
TGTGCCAGCTCACCTGTCTATGGTAGCGGGAGTAACACCGGGGAGCTGTTTTTT
>few|14|TRBJ1-1|TRBV4-1|-
CASSPATGNTEAFF
TGCGCCAGCAGCCCAGCGACAGGGAACACTGAAGCTTTCTTT
>once|15|TRBJ2-1|TRBV6-5|TRBD2
CASTSSGREFNEQFF
TGTGCCAGCACGTCTAGCGGGAGGGAGTTCAATGAGCAGTTCTTC
>-|15|TRBJ1-5|TRBV7-2|TRBD1
CASSQNRGGNQPQHF
TGTGCCAGCAGCCAAAACAGGGGAGGCAATCAGCCCCAGCATTTT
>-|15|TRBJ2-7|TRBV5-1|TRBD1
CASSPRDSFSYEQYF
TGCGCCAGCAGCCCCCGGGACAGCTTCTCCTACGAGCAGTACTTC
>-|15|TRBJ1-1|TRBV27|-
CASSLQGEKNTEAFF
TGTGCCAGCAGTTTGCAGGGTGAAAAGAACACTGAAGCTTTCTTT
>-|16|TRBJ1-1|TRBV28|-
CASSLGRSRGSPEAFF
TGTGCCAGCAGTTTAGGGCGCTCACGAGGGAGCCCTGAAGCTTTCTTT
>-|13|TRBJ2-2|TRBV7-7|-
CASSSHEDGELFF
TGTGCTAGCAGCTCACACGAAGATGGGGAGCTGTTTTTT
>-|15|TRBJ1-2|TRBV4-1|-
CASSQPQGYDYGYTF
TGCGCCAGCAGCCAGCCACAGGGATACGACTATGGCTACACCTTC
>once|13|TRBJ2-2|TRBV11-3|-
CASSWNRAGELFF
TGTGCCAGCAGCTGGAACAGGGCTGGGGAGCTGTTTTTT
>-|15|TRBJ1-1|TRBV9|-
CASSVEPSMNTEAFF
TGTGCCAGCAGCGTAGAGCCAAGTATGAACACTGAAGCTTTCTTT
>-|15|TRBJ2-7|TRBV9|-
CASSVVPSPSYEQYF
TGTGCCAGCAGCGTAGTCCCTAGTCCCTCCTACGAGCAGTACTTC
>-|15|TRBJ1-2|TRBV7-9|-
CASSLAGGFNYGYTF
TGTGCCAGCAGCTTAGCCGGGGGGTTTAACTATGGCTACACCTTC
>-|13|TRBJ2-1|TRBV6-5|-
CASSYSINGEQFF
TGTGCCAGCAGTTACTCGATTAACGGTGAGCAGTTCTTC
>once|17|TRBJ2-7|TRBV7-9|-
CASSSQGGGAVGLEQYF
TGTGCCAGCAGCTCCCAAGGAGGGGGCGCGGTTGGTCTCGAGCAGTACTTC
>-|16|TRBJ2-5|TRBV28|TRBD2
CASSLFSSGRWQTQYF
TGTGCCAGCAGTTTATTTTCCAGCGGGAGGTGGCAGACCCAGTACTTC
>-|16|TRBJ2-3|TRBV28|-
CASSRRHQKARDTQYF
TGTGCCAGCAGTCGCCGACACCAGAAGGCCCGAGATACGCAGTATTTT
>-|15|TRBJ2-7|TRBV7-2|TRBD2
CASMGWTSDSYEQYF
TGTGCCAGCATGGGGTGGACTAGCGATTCCTACGAGCAGTACTTC
>-|13|TRBJ1-1|TRBV4-1|TRBD1
CASSQEQGALAFF
TGCGCCAGCAGCCAAGAACAGGGGGCTCTGGCTTTCTTT
>-|15|TRBJ1-4|TRBV5-1|-
CASSLGRVYNEKLFF
TGCGCCAGCAGCTTGGGCAGGGTCTATAATGAAAAACTGTTTTTT
>-|16|TRBJ2-2|TRBV11-3|TRBD2
CASSPSTSGRAGELFF
TGTGCCAGCAGCCCGTCGACTAGCGGGAGGGCCGGGGAGCTGTTTTTT
>-|14|TRBJ2-1|TRBV5-6|-
CASSLGLANNEQFF
TGTGCCAGCAGCTTGGGGCTAGCTAACAATGAGCAGTTCTTC
>-|15|TRBJ2-7|TRBV5-6|TRBD1
CASFEGGQGSYEQYF
TGTGCCAGCTTCGAGGGCGGACAGGGATCCTACGAGCAGTACTTC
>-|14|TRBJ2-7|TRBV30|-
CAWRTGSLGLEQYF
TGTGCCTGGAGAACAGGGTCTCTTGGTCTGGAGCAGTACTTC
>-|15|TRBJ2-2|TRBV5-4|-
CASSLSLASTGELFF
TGTGCCAGCAGCTTAAGCCTTGCGAGCACCGGGGAGCTGTTTTTT
>-|16|TRBJ2-1|TRBV5-6|TRBD2
CASSLGLAGENNEQFF
TGTGCCAGCAGCTTGGGGCTAGCGGGAGAGAACAATGAGCAGTTCTTC
>once|14|TRBJ2-7|TRBV11-3|TRBD2
CASSRGGDNYEQYF
TGTGCCAGCAGTCGCGGGGGGGACAACTACGAGCAGTACTTC
>-|16|TRBJ2-3|TRBV5-1|-
CASRGTHIRPTDTQYF
TGCGCCAGCAGGGGGACTCACATACGGCCCACAGATACGCAGTATTTT
>-|15|TRBJ1-5|TRBV28|TRBD1
CASSLLTGGYQPQHF
TGTGCCAGCAGTTTACTGACAGGGGGCTATCAGCCCCAGCATTTT
>-|13|TRBJ2-5|TRBV5-4|TRBD1
CASSPDRVETQYF
TGTGCCAGCAGCCCAGACAGGGTTGAGACCCAGTACTTC
>-|15|TRBJ1-5|TRBV13|-
CASSPAGRGNQPQHF
TGTGCCAGCAGCCCCGCAGGGAGGGGCAATCAGCCCCAGCATTTT
>-|16|TRBJ2-3|TRBV28|TRBD2
CASSPTSGRGTDTQYF
TGTGCCAGCAGTCCGACTAGCGGACGCGGCACAGATACGCAGTATTTT
>-|14|TRBJ1-4|TRBV11-1|TRBD1
CASSFGQGREKLFF
TGTGCCAGCAGCTTCGGACAGGGTCGGGAAAAACTGTTTTTT
>-|11|TRBJ1-2|TRBV29-1|-
CSVVSGGGYTF
TGCAGCGTTGTTTCAGGTGGTGGCTACACCTTC
>-|17|TRBJ2-7|TRBV4-2|TRBD2
CASSQAPSGMTPYEQYF
TGTGCCAGCAGCCAAGCCCCCAGCGGGATGACCCCCTACGAGCAGTACTTC
>-|11|TRBJ2-7|TRBV6-5|-
CASSSLYEQYF
TGTGCCAGCAGTTCCCTCTACGAGCAGTACTTC